The 6 T cell receptor beta chains below were found in one sample sequenced in a study of a mutant IDH1 vaccine in newly diagnosed glioma. Sequenced by immunoSEQ multiplex PCR; TCRdb stores in-frame clones only, minus some. The table has approximately 56,000 clones, around 60% seen once. For these receptors, no antigen is known. Specified time point: week 47, end of study. Vaccination used 300 ug of mutant IDH1 20-mer peptide per dose, with topical imiquimod. Specimen: peripheral blood mononuclear cells (PBMCs), collected from a glioma patient whose treatment included an IDH1 peptide vaccine. The receptors were gathered from a man aged 35-49 years with glioma. Some clones in this sample may be carry-over from other donors' samples.

The chain uses TRBV5-1 and TRBJ2-3, with 10 bases fitting TRBD2. The V and J ends lost 4 bases and 5 bases, in that order; junction bases with no gene match: 4. The germline CDR1 and CDR2 sequences are SGHRS and YFSETQ. This CDR3 region has 14 residues. The CDR3 DNA is TGCGCCAGCAGCCCACGGACTAGCGGAGATACGCAGTATTTT. Translated, it gives CASSPRTSGDTQYF. The whole variable domain, filled in from reference TRBV5-1 and TRBJ2-3, reads KAGVTQTPRYLIKTRGQQVTLSCSPISGHRSVSWYQQTPGQGLQFLFEYFSETQRNKGNFPGRFSGRQFSNSRSEMNVSTLELGDSALYLCASSPRTSGDTQYFGPGTRLTVL.

The chain carries TRBV5-4 and TRBJ2-3; 10 nucleotides match TRBD1. Germline lookup yields CDR1 SGHNT and CDR2 YYREEE (reference sequence). The CDR3 runs to 15 residues. Losses at the gene ends were 4 bases for V and 2 bases for J; bases not matched to a gene: 4. CDR3 nucleotides: TGTGCCAGCAGCCGGGACAGGGGACCCACAGATACGCAGTATTTT. Amino acid sequence: CASSRDRGPTDTQYF.

The J gene is TRBJ2-5, the V gene TRBV5-1; 12 bases are a match to TRBD2. This CDR3 is 18 amino acids long. Germline lookup yields CDR1 SGHRS and CDR2 YFSETQ. V lost 4 bases, J lost 5 bases, and 15 bases stayed unmatched. CDR3 coding DNA: TGCGCCAGCAGCCAAACCCCATTTCTAGCGGGGGGGATGGAGACCCAGTACTTC. This codes for CASSQTPFLAGGMETQYF.

The chain links TRBV14 to TRBJ2-1, with D perhaps TRBD2 (6 bases). Germline lookup yields CDR1 SGHDN and CDR2 FVKESK. V lost 1 base and J 5 bases, leaving 9 bases between the germline ends. The CDR3 is made up of 14 amino acids. CDR3 sequence (DNA): TGTGCCAGCAGCCAAGCTAGCGTTGACAATGAGCAGTTCTTC. Protein product: CASSQASVDNEQFF.

The chain links TRBV5-4 to TRBJ2-7, with 7 bases aligning to TRBD1. This CDR3 is 14 amino acids long. Germline CDR1 and CDR2: SGHNT and YYREEE (reference sequence). Trimming at V came to 4 bases and at J to 0 bases, leaving 4 bases not matched to a gene. The CDR3 nucleotides read TGTGCCAGCAGCCCGACAGGGAGCTCCTACGAGCAGTACTTC. Protein sequence: CASSPTGSSYEQYF. Using reference TRBV5-4 and TRBJ2-7 for the parts outside the CDR3, the full variable domain is ETGVTQSPTHLIKTRGQQVTLRCSSQSGHNTVSWYQQALGQGPQFIFQYYREEENGRGNFPPRFSGLQFPNYSSELNVNALELDDSALYLCASSPTGSSYEQYFGPGTRLTVT.

The chain couples TRBV2 to TRBJ2-3, with D perhaps matching TRBD1 (6 bases). V shed 4 bases and J shed 6 bases, with 8 bases lying between them. This CDR3 region has 12 residues. Germline CDR1 is SNHLY and CDR2 is FYNNEI. CDR3 protein: CASSARGDTQYF. In nucleotides, the CDR3 is TGTGCCAGCAGTGCGAGGGGGGATACGCAGTATTTT.